This TCR beta chain is from a study of CD4 T cells in relation to SARS-CoV-2 and coronaviruses. Across the whole study: After roughly 11 days of antigen culture, PBMC TCR beta CDR3s were sequenced.

Clones were read by immunoSEQ multiplex PCR, and TCRdb kept only the in-frame ones, dropping some. The repertoire holds 24,000 or so clones, with around 72% as singletons. Germline CDR1 reads SEHNR; CDR2 reads FQNEAQ (reference sequence). The CDR3 has 15 amino acids. V shed 3 bases and J 7 bases; nucleotides not matched to a gene: 10. The unexposed donors gave CD4+ T cells in about 2011-2019, prior to COVID-19. CD4+ T cells were isolated from the cells after 10 days of culture. Cells permitting, SARS-CoV-2 S/N and four cold-coronavirus spikes were tested on unexposed-donor CD4+ T cells. Findings and limits, study-wide: SARS-CoV-2-driven expansion was significantly weaker in crossreactive than monoreactive clones.

This clone was found once. What it binds is not known. This receptor was taken from a human donor in good health. The rearrangement links TRBV7-9 to TRBJ2-5, with 8 positions matching TRBD1. The sequenced material came from CD4+ T cells from PBMCs, cultured in vitro. CDR3: CASSFGGQEFATQYF. The CDR3 DNA reads as TGTGCCAGCAGCTTCGGGGGACAGGAGTTCGCGACCCAGTACTTC.